This is a list of T cell receptor beta chains from one sample in a study of blood T cell repertoires in COVID-19. Sequenced by immunoSEQ multiplex PCR; TCRdb stores in-frame clones only, minus some. Among under 400,000 clones listed, around 88% were seen once. The sequenced sample was peripheral blood. Receptors originate from a woman in her twenties or thirties with COVID-19, enrolled during active disease. The CDR3 runs from the conserved cysteine through the conserved F or W. A D gene is named only where the DNA matches it firmly. Rows give clone size only sometimes, using once, few, many, or a class for an expanded clone.

J gene: TRBJ2-5
CDR3 length: 15
V gene: TRBV24-1
clone size: .
D gene: .
CDR3 DNA: TGTGCCACCAGTGATTTGGGCAGGGCGGGGGAGACCCAGTACTTC
CDR3 protein: CATSDLGRAGETQYF

J gene: TRBJ1-2
CDR3 length: 13
V gene: TRBV2
clone size: .
D gene: .
CDR3 DNA: TGTGCCAGCAGTGATTCAGGGGTCAATGGCTACACCTTC
CDR3 protein: CASSDSGVNGYTF

J gene: TRBJ1-5
CDR3 length: 16
V gene: TRBV5-1
clone size: .
D gene: TRBD1
CDR3 DNA: TGCGCCAGCAGCTTAATAACGGGACAGGTCAATCAGCCCCAGCATTTT
CDR3 protein: CASSLITGQVNQPQHF

J gene: TRBJ2-1
CDR3 length: 15
V gene: TRBV4-1
clone size: .
D gene: TRBD2
CDR3 DNA: TGCGCCAGCAGCCAGACGCGGGGGAGCGGCTCATCGAAGTTCTTC
CDR3 protein: CASSQTRGSGSSKFF

J gene: TRBJ2-5
CDR3 length: 15
V gene: TRBV6-5
clone size: .
D gene: TRBD2
CDR3 DNA: TGTGCCAGCACGCAGGGAGGGGCGCGGGGAAAGACCCAGTACTTC
CDR3 protein: CASTQGGARGKTQYF

J gene: TRBJ2-3
CDR3 length: 14
V gene: TRBV7-9
clone size: .
D gene: .
CDR3 DNA: TGTGCCAGCAGCCCGGGACTTAACACAGATACGCAGTATTTT
CDR3 protein: CASSPGLNTDTQYF

J gene: TRBJ1-2
CDR3 length: 15
V gene: TRBV19
clone size: .
D gene: .
CDR3 DNA: TGTGCCAGTAGTATAGATCTACCGGGACTTAATGGCTACACCTTC
CDR3 protein: CASSIDLPGLNGYTF

J gene: TRBJ2-1
CDR3 length: 17
V gene: TRBV18
clone size: .
D gene: TRBD2
CDR3 DNA: TGTGCCAGCTCACCACCGGGACTAGCGGGGGCCTACAATGAGCAGTTCTTC
CDR3 protein: CASSPPGLAGAYNEQFF

J gene: TRBJ1-5
CDR3 length: 16
V gene: TRBV27
clone size: .
D gene: .
CDR3 DNA: TGTGCCAGCAGTTTAGGGTATGAGGGCCTCAATCAGCCCCAGCATTTT
CDR3 protein: CASSLGYEGLNQPQHF

J gene: TRBJ1-1
CDR3 length: 15
V gene: TRBV9
clone size: .
D gene: .
CDR3 DNA: TGTGCCAGCAGCGTAGCTAGCGCAGGGAACACTGAAGCTTTCTTT
CDR3 protein: CASSVASAGNTEAFF

J gene: TRBJ2-6
CDR3 length: 14
V gene: TRBV7-9
clone size: .
D gene: .
CDR3 DNA: TGTGCCTGCGGATACCGGCCTGGGGCCAACGTCCTGACTTTC
CDR3 protein: CACGYRPGANVLTF

J gene: TRBJ1-3
CDR3 length: 15
V gene: TRBV6-5
clone size: .
D gene: TRBD1
CDR3 DNA: TGTGCCAGCAGTTCCGGGACAGACTCTGGAAACACCATATATTTT
CDR3 protein: CASSSGTDSGNTIYF

J gene: TRBJ2-3
CDR3 length: 14
V gene: TRBV7-9
clone size: .
D gene: .
CDR3 DNA: TGTGCCAGCAGCTTCTCCAGGGAAACAGATACGCAGTATTTT
CDR3 protein: CASSFSRETDTQYF

J gene: TRBJ1-1
CDR3 length: 13
V gene: TRBV18
clone size: few
D gene: .
CDR3 DNA: TGTGCCAGCTCACCAAGGGGGAACACTGAAGCTTTCTTT
CDR3 protein: CASSPRGNTEAFF

J gene: TRBJ1-3
CDR3 length: 12
V gene: TRBV2
clone size: .
D gene: .
CDR3 DNA: TGTGCCCAGGCCGGGGCTGGAAACACCATATATTTT
CDR3 protein: CAQAGAGNTIYF

J gene: TRBJ2-5
CDR3 length: 15
V gene: TRBV6-6
clone size: .
D gene: TRBD1
CDR3 DNA: TGTGCCAGCAGTACCCGACAGGGGGCGGGGGAGACCCAGTACTTC
CDR3 protein: CASSTRQGAGETQYF

J gene: TRBJ1-2
CDR3 length: 15
V gene: TRBV13
clone size: .
D gene: TRBD1
CDR3 DNA: TGTGCCAGCAGCTATGGCAGGGGGCCTAACTATGGCTACACCTTC
CDR3 protein: CASSYGRGPNYGYTF

J gene: TRBJ2-3
CDR3 length: 14
V gene: TRBV5-4
clone size: .
D gene: .
CDR3 DNA: TGTGCCAGCAGCCTGGGGAGGAGCACAGATACGCAGTATTTT
CDR3 protein: CASSLGRSTDTQYF

J gene: TRBJ1-6
CDR3 length: 18
V gene: TRBV5-1
clone size: many
D gene: TRBD1
CDR3 DNA: TGCGCCAGCAGTTTGCCCCCCGGAAGCGGACAGGGGAATTCACCCCTCCACTTT
CDR3 protein: CASSLPPGSGQGNSPLHF

J gene: TRBJ1-2
CDR3 length: 11
V gene: TRBV5-4
clone size: .
D gene: .
CDR3 DNA: TGTGCCAGCAGAGAGAGCTATGGCTACACCTTC
CDR3 protein: CASRESYGYTF

J gene: TRBJ2-3
CDR3 length: 17
V gene: TRBV5-5
clone size: .
D gene: TRBD2
CDR3 DNA: TGTGCCAGCAGCTTGAAGGCTAGCGGGGGAAGGGCAGATACGCAGTATTTT
CDR3 protein: CASSLKASGGRADTQYF

J gene: TRBJ2-1
CDR3 length: 15
V gene: TRBV28
clone size: .
D gene: TRBD1
CDR3 DNA: TGTGCCAGCAGGGGGGACAGGGGCTCCTACAATGAGCAGTTCTTC
CDR3 protein: CASRGDRGSYNEQFF

J gene: TRBJ1-1
CDR3 length: 15
V gene: TRBV11-2
clone size: .
D gene: TRBD1
CDR3 DNA: TGTGCCAGCAGCTTACGGGGGGGGACAGGGGCTGAAGCTTTCTTT
CDR3 protein: CASSLRGGTGAEAFF

J gene: TRBJ1-3
CDR3 length: 15
V gene: TRBV18
clone size: .
D gene: .
CDR3 DNA: TGTGCCAGCTCACCAACAGGGTTATCTGGAAACACCATATATTTT
CDR3 protein: CASSPTGLSGNTIYF

J gene: TRBJ2-5
CDR3 length: 16
V gene: TRBV11-2
clone size: .
D gene: TRBD2
CDR3 DNA: TGTGCCAGCAGCTTAGGGGGACTAGCCGGCCAAGAGACCCAGTACTTC
CDR3 protein: CASSLGGLAGQETQYF

J gene: TRBJ2-1
CDR3 length: 16
V gene: TRBV25-1
clone size: .
D gene: TRBD1
CDR3 DNA: TGTGCCAGCAGTGCCACGACAGGGTCCTCCTACAATGAGCAGTTCTTC
CDR3 protein: CASSATTGSSYNEQFF

J gene: TRBJ2-5
CDR3 length: 13
V gene: TRBV11-3
clone size: .
D gene: TRBD1
CDR3 DNA: TGTGCCAGCAGCCAGACAGGGATCGAGACCCAGTACTTC
CDR3 protein: CASSQTGIETQYF

J gene: TRBJ2-2
CDR3 length: 15
V gene: TRBV2
clone size: .
D gene: TRBD1
CDR3 DNA: TGTGCCAGCAGCGCGGACAGGGCCGGTGGCGGGGAGCTGTTTTTT
CDR3 protein: CASSADRAGGGELFF

J gene: TRBJ2-2
CDR3 length: 15
V gene: TRBV28
clone size: once
D gene: .
CDR3 DNA: TGTGCCAGCAGTCCCTGGGTGGGGACTGCCGGGGAGCTGTTTTTT
CDR3 protein: CASSPWVGTAGELFF

J gene: TRBJ1-2
CDR3 length: 13
V gene: TRBV12-3/TRBV12-4
clone size: .
D gene: TRBD1
CDR3 DNA: TGTGCCAGCAGTTTAACAGGGGGGTATGGCTACACCTTC
CDR3 protein: CASSLTGGYGYTF

J gene: TRBJ1-3
CDR3 length: 15
V gene: TRBV9
clone size: .
D gene: .
CDR3 DNA: TGTGCCAGCAGCGTAGCTGCAGGGTTAGGAAACACCATATATTTT
CDR3 protein: CASSVAAGLGNTIYF

J gene: TRBJ1-5
CDR3 length: 14
V gene: TRBV19
clone size: .
D gene: .
CDR3 DNA: TGTGCCAGTAGTATAGTCGCTAATAATCAGCCCCAGCATTTT
CDR3 protein: CASSIVANNQPQHF

J gene: TRBJ1-1
CDR3 length: 15
V gene: TRBV7-8
clone size: .
D gene: TRBD1
CDR3 DNA: TGTGCCAGCAGCTCTATGACAGGGTACGGCACTGAAGCTTTCTTT
CDR3 protein: CASSSMTGYGTEAFF

J gene: TRBJ1-1
CDR3 length: 14
V gene: TRBV28
clone size: .
D gene: TRBD1
CDR3 DNA: TGTGCCAGCAGTTCTCAGGGGGCGCTCACTGAAGCTTTCTTT
CDR3 protein: CASSSQGALTEAFF

J gene: TRBJ1-5
CDR3 length: 14
V gene: TRBV10-2
clone size: .
D gene: .
CDR3 DNA: TGCGCCAGCAGTGTGGGACTTAGCAATCAGCCCCAGCATTTT
CDR3 protein: CASSVGLSNQPQHF

J gene: TRBJ2-1
CDR3 length: 12
V gene: TRBV9
clone size: once
D gene: TRBD1
CDR3 DNA: TGTGCCAGCAGCACCGGACAGGGTGTTGGGTTCTTC
CDR3 protein: CASSTGQGVGFF

J gene: TRBJ1-1
CDR3 length: 14
V gene: TRBV10-3
clone size: .
D gene: TRBD1
CDR3 DNA: TGTGCCATTAAAGAGTCACAGGGGGTCACTGAAGCTTTCTTT
CDR3 protein: CAIKESQGVTEAFF

J gene: TRBJ1-5
CDR3 length: 16
V gene: TRBV5-5
clone size: .
D gene: .
CDR3 DNA: TGTGCCAGCAGCTTGACAGGGCCCTATAGCAATCAGCCCCAGCATTTT
CDR3 protein: CASSLTGPYSNQPQHF

J gene: TRBJ2-1
CDR3 length: 11
V gene: TRBV30
clone size: .
D gene: .
CDR3 DNA: TGTGCCTGGAGTGTAGGGGGGGCCCAGTTCTTC
CDR3 protein: CAWSVGGAQFF

J gene: TRBJ1-2
CDR3 length: 15
V gene: TRBV6-5
clone size: .
D gene: TRBD1
CDR3 DNA: TGTGCCAGCAGCACTGGCCACAGGGGGAGGGATGGCTACACCTTC
CDR3 protein: CASSTGHRGRDGYTF

J gene: TRBJ2-1
CDR3 length: 15
V gene: TRBV4-2
clone size: .
D gene: .
CDR3 DNA: TGTGCCAGCAGCCAAGGACCCTCCAGGGCGGCCGAGCAGTTCTTC
CDR3 protein: CASSQGPSRAAEQFF

J gene: TRBJ1-6
CDR3 length: 14
V gene: TRBV6-1
clone size: .
D gene: .
CDR3 DNA: TGTGCCAGCAGTGAACTAAGGGGGGGTTCACCCCTCCACTTT
CDR3 protein: CASSELRGGSPLHF

J gene: TRBJ2-5
CDR3 length: 16
V gene: TRBV5-5
clone size: .
D gene: .
CDR3 DNA: TGTGCCAGCAGCCATCGACGGAGGTTGGCTCAAGAGACCCAGTACTTC
CDR3 protein: CASSHRRRLAQETQYF

J gene: TRBJ1-2
CDR3 length: 14
V gene: TRBV5-6
clone size: .
D gene: .
CDR3 DNA: TGTGCCAGCAGCTTGAGTGGGGCTTTCCAAGGCTACACCTTC
CDR3 protein: CASSLSGAFQGYTF

J gene: TRBJ2-4
CDR3 length: 22
V gene: TRBV18
clone size: .
D gene: TRBD1
CDR3 DNA: TGTGCCAGCTCATTTCGGGACAGGGGGCGCCGGCCGGCTGCCATAGCCAAAAACATTCAGTACTTC
CDR3 protein: CASSFRDRGRRPAAIAKNIQYF